These 5 T cell receptor beta chains were sequenced from one sample in a study of cytomegalovirus exposure and HLA in healthy donors. The PCR was carried out with 60 Vbeta primers and 13 Jbeta primers. The data were produced by immunoSEQ multiplex PCR, yet TCRdb's version contains in-frame clones alone and is incomplete. Among under 250,000 clones listed, approximately 83% were seen once. Input material: PBMCs. These TCRs come from a woman between 50 and 59 years old in good health and CMV-seropositive.

Only one count was recorded for this clone. The gene calls are TRBV9 and TRBJ1-6; TRBD1 might be the D (6 bases). Germline V gene sequence: CDR1 SGDLS, CDR2 YYNGEE. The V end lost 4 bases, the J end lost 4 bases, and 12 bases lay between the germline ends. The CDR3 spans 15 residues. CDR3 in amino acids: CASSPPGVYNSPLHF. In DNA form, the CDR3 reads TGTGCCAGCAGCCCACCAGGGGTTTATAATTCACCCCTCCACTTT. The entire variable domain, with the rest obtained from reference TRBV9 and TRBJ1-6, is as follows: DSGVTQTPKHLITATGQRVTLRCSPRSGDLSVYWYQQSLDQGLQFLIQYYNGEERAKGNILERFSAQQFPDLHSELNLSSLELGDSALYFCASSPPGVYNSPLHFGNGTRLTVT.

This clone turned up a few times. The chain couples TRBV15 to TRBJ1-5, with 7 bases that match TRBD1. The CDR3 contains 16 residues. With V trimmed by 5 bases and J by 5 bases, 12 bases remained unmatched. The germline CDR1 and CDR2 sequences are LNHNV and YYDKDF (reference sequence). This CDR3 reads CATSPEGGTAYQPQHF. In DNA form, the CDR3 reads TGTGCCACCAGCCCAGAGGGCGGGACAGCTTATCAGCCCCAGCATTTT.

The DNA for the CDR3 is TGTGCCAGTAGCCAAGACAGGGAAGGTCAGCCCCAGCATTTT. This sequence encodes CASSQDREGQPQHF. This sequence joins TRBV19 and TRBJ1-5, with 7 nucleotides matching TRBD1. The CDR3 totals 14 residues. The J segment lost 6 bases and the V segment lost 6 bases, leaving 8 bases of the junction unmatched. CDR1 and CDR2 from the germline V gene are LNHDA and SQIVND (reference sequence).

This sequence joins TRBV30 and TRBJ1-2; 10 bases are a match to TRBD1. The CDR3 runs to 14 residues. Trimming removed 7 bases from V and 6 bases from J; junction bases left unmatched: 11. The germline V gene encodes CDR1 GTSNPN and CDR2 SVGIG (reference sequence). The CDR3, as DNA: TGTGCCTTATCGGACAGGGGGTTTCTTAATGGCTACACCTTC. Translating it yields CALSDRGFLNGYTF.

V gene TRBV2 combines with J gene TRBJ1-2; 8 bases match TRBD1. J gave up 5 bases and V 6 bases, and 5 bases lay outside the gene matches. Germline CDR1 reads SNHLY; CDR2 reads FYNNEI. CDR3 length: 13 amino acids. Here the CDR3 reads CASSVGQEYGYTF. The CDR3 nucleotides read TGTGCCAGCAGCGTGGGACAGGAGTATGGCTACACCTTC.